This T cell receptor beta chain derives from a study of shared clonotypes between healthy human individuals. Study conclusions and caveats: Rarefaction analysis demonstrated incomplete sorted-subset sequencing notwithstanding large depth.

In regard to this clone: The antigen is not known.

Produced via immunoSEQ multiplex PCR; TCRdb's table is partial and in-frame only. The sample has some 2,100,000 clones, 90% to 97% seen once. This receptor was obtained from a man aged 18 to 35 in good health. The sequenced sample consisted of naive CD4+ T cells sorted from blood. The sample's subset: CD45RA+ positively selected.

DNA for the CDR3: TGTGCCAGTAGTATGCGAAGCGGGAGGGTTTACAATGAGCAGTTCTTC. Translated, it gives CASSMRSGRVYNEQFF. The chain links TRBV19 to TRBJ2-1; 10 positions match TRBD2. This CDR3 spans 16 amino acids. Germline loops: CDR1 LNHDA, CDR2 SQIVND (reference sequence). Losses at the gene ends were 3 bases for V and 4 bases for J; bases not matched to a gene: 6.